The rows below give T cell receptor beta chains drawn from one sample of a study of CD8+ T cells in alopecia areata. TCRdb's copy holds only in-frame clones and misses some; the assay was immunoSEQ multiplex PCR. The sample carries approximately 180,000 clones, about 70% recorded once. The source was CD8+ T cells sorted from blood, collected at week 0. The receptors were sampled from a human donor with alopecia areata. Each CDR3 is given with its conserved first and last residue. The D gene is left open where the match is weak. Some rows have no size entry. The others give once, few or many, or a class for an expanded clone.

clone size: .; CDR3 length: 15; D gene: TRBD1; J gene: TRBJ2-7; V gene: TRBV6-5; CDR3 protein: CASSYGTGSNYEQYF; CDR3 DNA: TGTGCCAGCAGTTACGGGACAGGGAGCAACTACGAGCAGTACTTC
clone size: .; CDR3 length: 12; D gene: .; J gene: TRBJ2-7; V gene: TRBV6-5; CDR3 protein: CASGAQAYEQYF; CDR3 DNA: TGTGCCAGCGGAGCCCAGGCCTACGAGCAGTACTTC
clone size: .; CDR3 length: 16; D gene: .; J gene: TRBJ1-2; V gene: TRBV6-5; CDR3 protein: CASSNSWGQMGYGYTF; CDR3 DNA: TGTGCCAGCAGTAACTCGTGGGGGCAAATGGGCTATGGCTACACCTTC
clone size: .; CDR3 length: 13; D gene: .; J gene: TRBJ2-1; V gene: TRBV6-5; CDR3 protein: CASSFGTGGEQFF; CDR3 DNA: TGTGCCAGCAGTTTTGGAACAGGCGGCGAGCAGTTCTTC
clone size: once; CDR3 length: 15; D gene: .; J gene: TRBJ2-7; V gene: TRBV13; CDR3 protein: CASSLGWQTPYEQYF; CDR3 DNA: TGTGCCAGCAGCTTAGGCTGGCAGACCCCCTACGAGCAGTACTTC
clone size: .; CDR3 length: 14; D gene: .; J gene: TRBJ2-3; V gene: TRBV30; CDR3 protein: CAWTAGPSTDTQYF; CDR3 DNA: TGTGCCTGGACGGCGGGGCCTAGCACAGATACGCAGTATTTT
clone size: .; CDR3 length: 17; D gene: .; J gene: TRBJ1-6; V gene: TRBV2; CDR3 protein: CASSVTTPPGGNSPLHF; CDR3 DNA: TGTGCCAGCAGTGTCACCACCCCGCCTGGGGGCAACTCACCCCTCCACTTT
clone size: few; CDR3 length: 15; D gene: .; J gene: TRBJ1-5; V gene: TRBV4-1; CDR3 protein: CASSQDNRLGQPQHF; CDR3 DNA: TGCGCCAGCAGCCAAGATAACCGGCTGGGGCAGCCCCAGCATTTT
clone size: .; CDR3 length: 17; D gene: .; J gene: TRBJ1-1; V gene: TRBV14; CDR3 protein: CASSQGQVGVGDTEAFF; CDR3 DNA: TGTGCCAGCAGCCAAGGCCAAGTCGGGGTAGGAGACACTGAAGCTTTCTTT
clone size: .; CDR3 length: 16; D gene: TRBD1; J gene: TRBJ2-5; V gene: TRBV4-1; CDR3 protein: CASSHLGAGGKETQYF; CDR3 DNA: TGCGCCAGCAGCCACCTCGGAGCAGGGGGAAAAGAGACCCAGTACTTC
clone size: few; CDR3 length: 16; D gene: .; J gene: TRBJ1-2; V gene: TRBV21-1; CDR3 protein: CASSKSLSRELRGYTF; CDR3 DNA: TGTGCCAGCAGCAAAAGTCTTTCCAGGGAATTGCGCGGCTACACCTTC
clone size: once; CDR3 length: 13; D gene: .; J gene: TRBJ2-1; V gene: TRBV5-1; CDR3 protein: CASSFDFYNEQFF; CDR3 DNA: TGCGCCAGCAGCTTTGACTTTTACAATGAGCAGTTCTTC
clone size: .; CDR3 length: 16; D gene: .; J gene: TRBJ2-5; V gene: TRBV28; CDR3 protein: CASSPHATVYQETQYF; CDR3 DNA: TGTGCCAGCAGTCCCCACGCAACAGTATATCAAGAGACCCAGTACTTC
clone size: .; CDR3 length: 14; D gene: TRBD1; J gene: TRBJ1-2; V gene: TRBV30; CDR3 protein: CAWTLGQGNYGYTF; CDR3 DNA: TGTGCCTGGACCCTAGGACAGGGAAACTATGGCTACACCTTC